The next 14 T cell receptor beta chains were all read from a single sample in a study of blood T cell repertoires in COVID-19. Here immunoSEQ multiplex PCR was the method, and the copy in TCRdb shows in-frame clones only, minus some. The sample gives roughly 170,000 clones, around 80% of which show up once; about 12% is in the top ten. Material for sequencing was PBMCs or T cells enriched from blood (not recorded which). The receptors here all came from a man aged 45-65 years who had recovered from COVID-19.

The V and J genes are TRBV5-5 and TRBJ1-1, with TRBD1 matching 7 bases. Germline V CDR1 and CDR2: SGHKS, YYEKEE (reference sequence). The CDR3 is 13 amino acids. With 3 bases clipped from V and 3 bases from J, the junction kept 2 bases outside the gene matches. CDR3 in amino acids: CASSYTGDTEAFF. CDR3 bases: TGTGCCAGCAGCTACACAGGGGACACTGAAGCTTTCTTT. The full variable domain, with the rest looked up from reference TRBV5-5 and TRBJ1-1, is DAGVTQSPTHLIKTRGQQVTLRCSPISGHKSVSWYQQVLGQGPQFIFQYYEKEERGRGNFPDRFSARQFPNYSSELNVNALLLGDSALYLCASSYTGDTEAFFGQGTRLTVV.

J is TRBJ1-2 and V is TRBV29-1, with 9 positions matching TRBD1. Germline V gives CDR1 SQVTM, CDR2 ANQGSEA. V lost 7 bases, J lost 3 bases, and 9 bases stayed unmatched. CDR3 size: 14 residues. The CDR3 here is CSATPGQGDYGYTF. The CDR3 DNA follows: TGCAGCGCTACCCCGGGACAGGGCGACTATGGCTACACCTTC.

The CDR3 loop reads CASSYMRDSGANVLTF. CDR3 coding DNA: TGTGCCAGCAGTTATATGAGGGACTCTGGGGCCAACGTCCTGACTTTC. The chain uses TRBV6-5 and TRBJ2-6; D is perhaps TRBD2 (5 bases). With 3 bases removed from V and 0 bases from J, the gap between germline ends came to 9 bases. CDR1 MNHEY and CDR2 SVGAGI come from the germline V gene. The CDR3 loop spans 16 amino acids.

The V gene is TRBV27, the J gene TRBJ1-1; D might be TRBD1 (5 bases). Between the trimmed V and J ends, which lost 2 bases and 6 bases, there was a span of 13 bases. The germline CDR1 and CDR2 sequences are MNHEY and SMNVEV (reference sequence). The CDR3 extends over 14 amino acids. The DNA of the CDR3 is TGTGCCAGCAGTTTAACAGGACCCTCCGCTGAAGCTTTCTTT. Amino acid sequence: CASSLTGPSAEAFF.

The J gene is TRBJ2-7, the V gene TRBV5-6, with D possibly matching TRBD1 (5 bases). The V and J ends lost 0 bases and 3 bases respectively, with 7 bases between them. CDR1 SGHDT and CDR2 YYEEEE come from the germline V gene. This CDR3 region has 13 residues. CDR3 sequence (DNA): TGTGCCAGCAGCTTGGACAGGAACTACGAGCAGTACTTC. It translates to CASSLDRNYEQYF.

The V and J genes are TRBV5-6 and TRBJ1-4; no definite D call. Trimming removed 1 base at V and 7 bases at J, with 8 bases between. Per the germline V gene, CDR1 is SGHDT and CDR2 is YYEEEE. The CDR3 is 13 amino acids. CDR3 sequence reads: CASSLHPGEKLFF. The CDR3 DNA follows: TGTGCCAGCAGCTTGCATCCCGGTGAAAAACTGTTTTTT.

CDR3 sequence: CASSVGTSSEQYF. The CDR3 DNA follows: TGTGCCAGCAGCGTCGGGACTAGCTCCGAGCAGTACTTC. The chain uses TRBV9 and TRBJ2-7; 9 nucleotides match TRBD2. Germline CDR1 and CDR2: SGDLS and YYNGEE. The CDR3 is 13 amino acids. V lost 2 bases and J lost 6; bases outside the gene matches: 3.

The CDR3 protein is CASSQGDRGQETQYF. CDR3 DNA sequence: TGTGCCAGCAGCCAAGGCGACAGGGGCCAAGAGACCCAGTACTTC. The gene calls are TRBV4-2 and TRBJ2-5, with 8 bases lining up with TRBD1. The J segment lost 1 base and the V segment lost 1 base, leaving 2 bases of the junction unmatched. The CDR3 is 15 amino acids. Per the germline V gene, CDR1 is LGHNA and CDR2 is YNFKEQ.

This sequence joins TRBV5-1 and TRBJ1-1, with TRBD1 identical over 7 bases. Germline V gene lookup returns CDR1 SGHRS and CDR2 YFSETQ. The CDR3 spans 14 residues. With 4 bases clipped from V and 8 bases from J, the junction kept 11 bases outside the gene matches. The CDR3 sequence is CASSLADRRKEAFF. For the CDR3, the DNA is TGCGCCAGCAGCCTCGCGGACAGGCGAAAAGAAGCTTTCTTT.

The rearrangement joins TRBV18 to TRBJ1-1; D possibly corresponds to TRBD1 (6 bases). Deletions cut 6 bases from V and 4 bases from J, with 12 bases between. The CDR3 length is 13 residues. CDR1 is KGHSH and CDR2 is LQKENI in the germline V gene. Here the CDR3 DNA reads TGTGCCAGCTCTTCGGACAGTGGCACTGAAGCTTTCTTT. It yields the protein CASSSDSGTEAFF.

The chain is built from TRBV10-3 and TRBJ1-1; 7 bases fit TRBD1. The CDR3 totals 13 residues. J was trimmed by 2 bases and V by 7 bases; bases with no gene match: 4. Germline V lookup: CDR1 ENHRY, CDR2 SYGVKD. CDR3: CAIMGQPNTEAFF. The CDR3 DNA sequence: TGTGCCATCATGGGACAGCCCAACACTGAAGCTTTCTTT.

V is TRBV6-5 and J is TRBJ2-1; TRBD2 aligns across 10 bases. The CDR3 sequence is 15 residues long. Germline CDR1 MNHEY, CDR2 SVGAGI. The V segment lost 7 bases and the J segment 6 bases; nucleotides outside the gene matches: 9. The CDR3 DNA sequence: TGTGCCAGCACCCCAAATAGCGGGGGGTCCAATGAGCAGTTCTTC. Its translation: CASTPNSGGSNEQFF.

The chain employs TRBV6-5 and TRBJ1-1; 9 nucleotides match TRBD1. The CDR3 contains 16 residues. Trimming at V came to 0 bases and at J to 1 base, leaving 3 bases not matched to a gene. Germline V CDR1 and CDR2: MNHEY, SVGAGI. The CDR3: CASSYSTGGTNTEAFF. The CDR3, as DNA: TGTGCCAGCAGTTACTCGACAGGGGGAACGAACACTGAAGCTTTCTTT.

This chain joins TRBV4-1 and TRBJ2-3; 15 bases fit TRBD2. This CDR3 spans 16 amino acids. V lost 0 bases, J lost 5 bases, and 0 bases stayed unmatched. CDR1 is MGHRA and CDR2 is YSYEKL in the germline V gene. The DNA of the CDR3 is TGCGCCAGCAGCCAAGAGGGACTAGCGGGGGGAGATACGCAGTATTTT. Its translation: CASSQEGLAGGDTQYF.